Shown below are 30 T cell receptor beta chains from a single sample sequenced in a study of cytomegalovirus exposure and HLA in healthy donors (dated by TCRdb to 2017 to 2019). Library method: the immunoSEQ multiplex PCR assay. Held by TCRdb, this immuneACCESS table contains in-frame sequences only and omits some clones. Under half of the omission traces to an unresolved V gene where checked; the cause of the rest is unknown. The sample data list some 69,000 clones, and 96% of these were observed just once. More than 4% of the sample is taken by the ten largest. Sequencing was done on a sample of PBMCs. The receptor source for this set is a woman under 30 in good health and CMV-seropositive.

This chain uses TRBV28 with TRBJ2-3; 14 nucleotides align to TRBD2. There are 18 residues in the CDR3. V lost 5 bases, J lost 0 bases, and 7 bases stayed unmatched. Germline CDR1 MDHEN, CDR2 SYDVKM. As DNA, the CDR3 is TGTGCCAGCAGTCCCCGGACTAGCGGGAGGACTAGCACAGATACGCAGTATTTT. It encodes CASSPRTSGRTSTDTQYF.

The chain uses TRBV7-8 and TRBJ2-7; 8 nucleotides match TRBD2. The CDR3 extends over 13 amino acids. Germline assignment: CDR1 SGHVS and CDR2 FQNEAQ. After removal of 5 bases from V and 6 bases from J, the junction contained 6 bases not matched to a gene. CDR3 DNA: TGTGCCAGCAGCACCGGGGGGGTCACCGAGCAGTACTTC. Amino acid sequence: CASSTGGVTEQYF. Supplemented by reference TRBV7-8 and TRBJ2-7, the full variable domain reads GAGVSQSPRYKVAKRGQDVALRCDPISGHVSLFWYQQALGQGPEFLTYFQNEAQLDKSGLPSDRFFAERPEGSVSTLKIQRTQQEDSAVYLCASSTGGVTEQYFGPGTRLTVT.

V is TRBV19 and J is TRBJ1-4, with 7 bases lining up with TRBD1. The CDR3 loop spans 15 amino acids. With V trimmed by 5 bases and J by 0 bases, 3 bases remained unmatched. Germline V gene sequence: CDR1 LNHDA, CDR2 SQIVND (reference sequence). The CDR3 loop reads CASSGGTATNEKLFF. CDR3 bases: TGTGCCAGTAGTGGGGGGACAGCAACTAATGAAAAACTGTTTTTT. The variable domain in full, with the rest retrieved from reference TRBV19 and TRBJ1-4, is DGGITQSPKYLFRKEGQNVTLSCEQNLNHDAMYWYRQDPGQGLRLIYYSQIVNDFQKGDIAEGYSVSREKKESFPLTVTSAQKNPTAFYLCASSGGTATNEKLFFGSGTQLSVL.

The CDR3 spells CAWSVGGGAEAFF. Written as DNA, the CDR3 is TGTGCCTGGAGTGTTGGGGGGGGTGCTGAAGCTTTCTTT. The V gene is TRBV30, the J gene TRBJ1-1; D perhaps matches TRBD1 (5 bases). CDR1 and CDR2 (germline): GTSNPN, SVGIG (reference sequence). The CDR3 extends over 13 amino acids. V lost 0 bases, J lost 6 bases, and 11 bases lay in between. The full variable domain, its missing parts supplied by reference TRBV30 and TRBJ1-1, is SQTIHQWPATLVQPVGSPLSLECTVEGTSNPNLYWYRQAAGRGLQLLFYSVGIGQISSEVPQNLSASRPQDRQFILSSKKLLLSDSGFYLCAWSVGGGAEAFFGQGTRLTVV.

The chain employs TRBV7-9 and TRBJ1-2; no clear D gene. Trimming removed 1 base from V and 7 bases from J, with 10 bases in between. In germline, CDR1 is SEHNR, CDR2 FQNEAQ (reference sequence). The CDR3 has 13 residues. For the CDR3, the DNA is TGTGCCAGCAGCTTAGTTCCCTCGGTTGGCTACACCTTC. Encoded protein: CASSLVPSVGYTF.

This clone was counted once. The rearrangement links TRBV7-8 to TRBJ2-7, with D possibly matching TRBD2 (6 bases). V shed 6 bases and J shed 5 bases, with 20 bases lying between them. Germline values: CDR1 SGHVS, CDR2 FQNEAQ. CDR3 length equals 15 residues. CDR3 sequence reads: CASRGKLGGYNEQYF. As DNA, the CDR3 is TGTGCCAGCAGGGGAAAACTGGGGGGATACAACGAGCAGTACTTC.

The V and J genes are TRBV6-5 and TRBJ2-7, with TRBD2 matching 8 bases. V shed 4 bases and J 1 base; nucleotides not matched to a gene: 6. The CDR3 runs 15 residues. Germline lookup yields CDR1 MNHEY and CDR2 SVGAGI. The CDR3 bases are TGTGCCAGCAGTTGGGGGGCTAGCGGGTCCTACGAGCAGTACTTC. It translates to CASSWGASGSYEQYF.

The chain uses TRBV2 and TRBJ1-4; 8 bases are shared with TRBD1. After removal of 5 bases from V and 8 bases from J, the junction contained 7 bases not matched to a gene. CDR1 and CDR2 (germline): SNHLY, FYNNEI. The CDR3 is 14 amino acids. CDR3 sequence: CASSPQGVGEKLFF. The DNA of the CDR3 is TGTGCCAGCAGTCCACAGGGGGTGGGAGAAAAACTGTTTTTT.

The chain has TRBV7-2 and TRBJ2-7, with D possibly TRBD2 on 6 matching bases. Germline CDR1 and CDR2: SGHTA and FQGNSA. The V end lost 5 bases, the J end lost 1 base, and 12 bases lay between the germline ends. This CDR3 is built from 14 residues. The CDR3 region has the DNA TGTGCCAGCAGCGAAGACGCGGGATCCTACGAGCAGTACTTC. Residues: CASSEDAGSYEQYF.

The chain links TRBV19 to TRBJ2-2; D uncertain. Trimming removed 1 base from V and 6 bases from J, with 9 bases in between. Per germline, CDR1 LNHDA and CDR2 SQIVND (reference sequence). The CDR3 contains 14 residues. CDR3 loop: CASSIAQVAGELFF. The DNA for the CDR3 is TGTGCCAGTAGTATAGCCCAGGTCGCCGGGGAGCTGTTTTTT.

The chain uses TRBV5-1 and TRBJ2-1; D possibly corresponds to TRBD1 (5 bases). The CDR3 is 14 amino acids. Trimming removed 0 bases at V and 2 bases at J, with 6 bases between. CDR1 is SGHRS and CDR2 is YFSETQ in the germline V gene. CDR3 sequence: CASSLGQTYNEQFF. CDR3 nucleotide sequence: TGCGCCAGCAGCTTGGGACAGACCTACAATGAGCAGTTCTTC.

The chain employs TRBV27 and TRBJ1-2; 7 bases match TRBD1. CDR1 and CDR2 from the germline V gene are MNHEY and SMNVEV (reference sequence). The V segment lost 4 bases and the J segment 6 bases; nucleotides outside the gene matches: 8. The CDR3 is 14 residues long. CDR3 in amino acids: CASSSRQGENGYTF. The CDR3 DNA is TGTGCCAGCAGTTCCCGACAGGGAGAGAATGGCTACACCTTC.

The genes are TRBV27 and TRBJ1-5; possible D gene TRBD1, 5 bases. From germline, CDR1 is MNHEY and CDR2 SMNVEV (reference sequence). Trimming removed 3 bases from V and 4 bases from J, with 10 bases in between. CDR3 length: 14 amino acids. This chain's CDR3 is CASSFGADNQPQHF. The CDR3 DNA sequence: TGTGCCAGCAGTTTTGGGGCAGATAATCAGCCCCAGCATTTT.

The chain employs TRBV4-1 and TRBJ2-6, with 7 bases aligning to TRBD1. The CDR3 covers 16 residues. The germline V gene has CDR1 MGHRA and CDR2 YSYEKL. The V and J ends lost 4 bases and 2 bases, in that order; junction bases with no gene match: 5. CDR3 sequence (DNA): TGCGCCAGCAGCCTCCAAGGGGGCCCTGGGGCCAACGTCCTGACTTTC. Translating it yields CASSLQGGPGANVLTF.

The chain is built from TRBV11-3 and TRBJ1-2; weak D call: TRBD1 (6 bases). The V gene lost 4 bases and the J gene lost 5 bases, with 17 bases spanning the gap. Germline CDR1 is SGHNT and CDR2 is YENEEA. This CDR3 contains 15 residues. In DNA, the CDR3 is TGTGCCAGCAGCTCCTACCGGGACAATCTGTATGGCTACACCTTC. Its translation: CASSSYRDNLYGYTF.

CDR3 DNA: TGCGCCAGCAGCCAAGATCTTGGCGCGGGAGGCCTCAATGAGCAGTTCTTC. Residues: CASSQDLGAGGLNEQFF. The gene calls are TRBV4-3 and TRBJ2-1; 8 bases line up with TRBD2. Germline trimming cut 0 bases from V and 6 bases from J; bases unmatched to any gene: 10. In germline, CDR1 is LGHNA, CDR2 YSLEER. This CDR3 is 17 amino acids long.

V gene TRBV27 combines with J gene TRBJ2-1; perhaps TRBD2 as D (6 bases). The V end was cut by 3 bases, the J end by 9 bases, with 15 bases between. The germline CDR1 and CDR2 sequences are MNHEY and SMNVEV (reference sequence). CDR3 length: 14 residues. In DNA, the CDR3 is TGTGCCAGCAGTTTTTGGGGGGAAAGCGGTGAGCAGTTCTTC. This sequence encodes CASSFWGESGEQFF.

This clone occurred once. The chain carries TRBV10-3 and TRBJ1-5; D unresolved. The CDR3 is made up of 13 amino acids. CDR1 is ENHRY, CDR2 SYGVKD, per germline. With 3 bases removed from V and 4 bases from J, the gap between germline ends came to 7 bases. CDR3 bases: TGTGCCATCAGTGAAGCAGGAAATCAGCCCCAGCATTTT. As protein: CAISEAGNQPQHF.

The V call is TRBV4-1, the J call TRBJ2-7, with 7 bases that match TRBD2. J gave up 3 bases and V 0 bases, and 5 bases lay outside the gene matches. Germline lookup yields CDR1 MGHRA and CDR2 YSYEKL. The CDR3 is made up of 15 amino acids. The CDR3 reads CASSQEWRESYEQYF. DNA of the CDR3: TGCGCCAGCAGCCAAGAGTGGCGGGAGAGCTACGAGCAGTACTTC.

The genes are TRBV19 and TRBJ2-7, with D unclear. The CDR3 is 13 amino acids. V lost 5 bases and J 0 bases, leaving 8 bases between the germline ends. The V gene's germline CDR1 is LNHDA and CDR2 SQIVND (reference sequence). For the CDR3, the DNA is TGTGCCAGTAGTGGCCAGGCCTCCTACGAGCAGTACTTC. The encoded protein is CASSGQASYEQYF.

The rearrangement joins TRBV4-2 to TRBJ2-1, with 8 bases that match TRBD2. Germline CDR1 LGHNA, CDR2 YNFKEQ. J lost 0 bases, V lost 2 bases, and 12 bases had no gene match. This CDR3 spans 19 amino acids. CDR3 amino acids: CASSQSQLAAPSSYNEQFF. As DNA, the CDR3 is TGTGCCAGCAGCCAATCCCAACTAGCGGCTCCAAGCTCCTACAATGAGCAGTTCTTC.

The chain combines TRBV5-4 with TRBJ2-7, with 8 nucleotides matching TRBD1. The J segment lost 5 bases and the V segment lost 4 bases, leaving 8 bases of the junction unmatched. This CDR3 is built from 14 residues. Germline V lookup: CDR1 SGHNT, CDR2 YYREEE (reference sequence). CDR3 protein: CASSDRGDRDEQYF. For the CDR3, the DNA is TGTGCCAGCAGCGACAGGGGCGACCGGGACGAGCAGTACTTC.

This chain joins TRBV6-6 and TRBJ1-1, with TRBD1 matching over 9 bases. This CDR3 has 16 residues. V shed 7 bases and J 4 bases; nucleotides not matched to a gene: 13. Germline V lookup: CDR1 MNHNY, CDR2 SVGAGI (reference sequence). The chain's CDR3 is CASNHGDRVGGTEAFF. The CDR3, as DNA: TGTGCCAGCAACCATGGGGACAGGGTGGGTGGCACTGAAGCTTTCTTT.

This chain uses TRBV15 with TRBJ1-2; D possibly corresponds to TRBD1 (6 bases). The CDR3 is 14 residues long. Germline V gene lookup returns CDR1 LNHNV and CDR2 YYDKDF (reference sequence). The ends were cut back, 4 bases at V and 8 bases at J, with 17 bases in the middle. The CDR3 loop reads CATSTTGHRTGYTF. The DNA of the CDR3 is TGTGCCACCAGCACGACGGGACATCGGACGGGCTACACCTTC.

This rearrangement joins TRBV5-5 to TRBJ1-5, with D perhaps TRBD1 (5 bases). CDR3 length: 14 amino acids. V shed 1 base and J shed 4 bases, with 9 bases lying between them. Germline CDR1 is SGHKS and CDR2 is YYEKEE (reference sequence). DNA for the CDR3: TGTGCCAGCAGCTTGCCAGGGTCTAATCAGCCCCAGCATTTT. This codes for CASSLPGSNQPQHF.

The chain recombines TRBV4-3 with TRBJ2-5; D is undetermined. The CDR3 spans 18 residues. Trimming left V 0 bases short and J 4 bases short, with 21 bases between. Germline V CDR1 and CDR2: LGHNA, YSLEER. The CDR3 DNA reads TGCGCCAGCAGCCAAGAGTGGAGAAGTAACCTTATGGGAGAGACCCAGTACTTC. Translation: CASSQEWRSNLMGETQYF.

This chain connects TRBV7-2 to TRBJ2-6; TRBD1 might be the D (6 bases). The CDR3 runs to 18 residues. The V gene lost 3 bases and the J gene lost 4 bases, with 19 bases spanning the gap. Germline CDR1 reads SGHTA; CDR2 reads FQGNSA. The CDR3 reads CASSFMTGVGSGANVLTF. For the CDR3, the DNA is TGTGCCAGCAGCTTCATGACAGGAGTAGGGTCAGGGGCCAACGTCCTGACTTTC.

This clone was found once. The chain uses TRBV30 and TRBJ2-2, with 9 nucleotides matching TRBD2. Germline V CDR1 and CDR2: GTSNPN, SVGIG (reference sequence). This CDR3 region has 17 residues. The V gene end was trimmed by 2 bases and the J gene end by 0 bases; junction bases not matched to a gene: 7. The CDR3 DNA reads TGTGCCTGGAGTTATTGGCTAGCGGGATCGAACACCGGGGAGCTGTTTTTT. Amino acid sequence: CAWSYWLAGSNTGELFF.

The chain recombines TRBV4-3 with TRBJ2-2, with TRBD1 matching over 7 bases. Germline loops: CDR1 LGHNA, CDR2 YSLEER. The CDR3 extends over 14 amino acids. V lost 4 bases, J lost 2 bases, and 1 base stayed unmatched. CDR3 bases: TGCGCCAGCAGCCGGGACAGCAACACCGGGGAGCTGTTTTTT. Translated: CASSRDSNTGELFF.

The rearrangement joins TRBV2 to TRBJ2-5; TRBD2 might be the D (5 bases). The germline gives CDR1 SNHLY, CDR2 FYNNEI. Trimming cost V 7 bases and J 4 bases, with 13 bases left between them. The CDR3 extends over 13 amino acids. The CDR3 DNA is TGTGCCAGCACCATTACAGAGGGAGAGACCCAGTACTTC. Protein product: CASTITEGETQYF.